This TCR beta chain is from a study of cytotoxic CD8 clonotypes in ibrutinib-treated CLL. Overall study: IGHV unmutated fewer than 18; relapsed/refractory 11; treatment-naive over 14. Response samples came after a median approximately twelve months of treatment, range 6 to 36.

Depths of 1 in 200,000 to 1 in 1 million T cells were the sequencing target. The data were produced by immunoSEQ multiplex PCR, yet TCRdb's version contains in-frame clones alone and is incomplete. The table has roughly 180,000 clones, about 80% seen once. Germline V gives CDR1 ENHRY, CDR2 SYGVKD. The CDR3 totals 15 residues. Trimming took off 3 bases at V and 4 bases at J, with 15 bases between the two ends. The study, taken as a whole, reports: Baseline clonality was higher than in age-matched healthy donors and moved in step with circulating CD8+ T-cell counts.

Concerning this clone itself: The antigen is not known.

This TCR was recovered from a human donor with chronic lymphocytic leukemia. The chain has TRBV10-3 and TRBJ1-1; D is possibly TRBD1 (6 bases). This specimen was PBMCs, taken after 24 months of ibrutinib treatment. CDR3 nucleotides: TGTGCCATCAGTGACCCGACCTACAGGGTCACTGAAGCTTTCTTT. Protein product: CAISDPTYRVTEAFF.